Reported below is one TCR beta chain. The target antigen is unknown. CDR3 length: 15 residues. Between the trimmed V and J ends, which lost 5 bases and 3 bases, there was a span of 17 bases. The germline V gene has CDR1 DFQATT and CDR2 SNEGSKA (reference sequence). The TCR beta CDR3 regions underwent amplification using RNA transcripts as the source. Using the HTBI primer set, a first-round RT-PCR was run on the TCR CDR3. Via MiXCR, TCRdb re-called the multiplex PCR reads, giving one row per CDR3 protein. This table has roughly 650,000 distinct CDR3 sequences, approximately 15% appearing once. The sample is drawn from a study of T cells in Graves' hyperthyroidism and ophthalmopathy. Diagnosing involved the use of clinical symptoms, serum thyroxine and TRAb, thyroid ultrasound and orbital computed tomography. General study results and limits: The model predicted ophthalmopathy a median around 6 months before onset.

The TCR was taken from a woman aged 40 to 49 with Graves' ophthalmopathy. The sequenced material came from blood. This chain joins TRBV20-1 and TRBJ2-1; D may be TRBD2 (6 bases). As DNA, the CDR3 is TGCAGTGCTCTCCCATCCGGGAGCTACTACAATGAGCAGTTCTTC. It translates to CSALPSGSYYNEQFF.